Below, 29 T cell receptor beta chains from the same sample are listed, as sequenced in a study of T cell changes during pregnancy in multiple sclerosis. Sequenced by immunoSEQ multiplex PCR; TCRdb stores in-frame clones only, minus some. This table holds 45,000 to 55,000 clones, under 90% found once. The sequenced sample was peripheral blood, obtained in the first trimester of pregnancy. These receptors were taken from a female donor in good health, enrolled as a control in a pregnancy study.

This rearrangement joins TRBV9 to TRBJ2-1; maybe TRBD1 (6 bases). The CDR3 sequence is 14 residues long. Germline lookup yields CDR1 SGDLS and CDR2 YYNGEE. The ends were cut back, 1 base at V and 3 bases at J, with 8 bases in the middle. This CDR3 is CASSVTDSYNEQFF. Here the CDR3 DNA reads TGTGCCAGCAGCGTAACGGACAGCTACAATGAGCAGTTCTTC.

The J gene is TRBJ2-3, the V gene TRBV7-9, with TRBD1 matching over 7 bases. After removal of 3 bases from V and 5 bases from J, the junction contained 5 bases not matched to a gene. CDR1 is SEHNR, CDR2 FQNEAQ, per germline (reference sequence). This CDR3 is 14 amino acids long. The CDR3 region is CASSLTGFGDTQYF. The CDR3 DNA reads as TGTGCCAGCAGCTTGACAGGGTTCGGAGATACGCAGTATTTT.

The rearrangement uses TRBV7-9 and TRBJ1-5; 10 bases map to TRBD1. From germline, CDR1 is SEHNR and CDR2 FQNEAQ (reference sequence). J lost 7 bases, V lost 3 bases, and 6 bases had no gene match. The CDR3 has 15 amino acids. The CDR3 DNA reads TGTGCCAGCAGCTTGACAGGGGGCACGGGACAGCCCCAGCATTTT. Translated: CASSLTGGTGQPQHF.

This clone was recorded once. This chain uses TRBV19 with TRBJ2-6; TRBD1 might be the D (5 bases). Germline CDR1 and CDR2: LNHDA and SQIVND (reference sequence). V shed 3 bases and J shed 0 bases, with 12 bases lying between them. CDR3 length: 17 residues. The CDR3 here is CASSIQDTVSGANVLTF. Written as DNA, the CDR3 is TGTGCCAGTAGTATCCAGGACACCGTCTCTGGGGCCAACGTCCTGACTTTC.

The V and J genes are TRBV18 and TRBJ2-1, with 11 bases identical to TRBD2. CDR1 is KGHSH, CDR2 LQKENI, per germline. Losses at the gene ends were 3 bases for V and 6 bases for J; bases not matched to a gene: 10. There are 17 residues in the CDR3. CDR3 sequence: CASSPASLAGGPNEQFF. The CDR3 DNA is TGTGCCAGCTCACCCGCCTCTTTAGCGGGGGGGCCCAATGAGCAGTTCTTC.

The CDR3 sequence: CASSYLPSNQPQHF. The CDR3 region has the DNA TGTGCCAGCAGCTATTTACCCAGCAATCAGCCCCAGCATTTT. The V gene is TRBV6-6, the J gene TRBJ1-5; unclear D gene. V was shortened by 6 bases and J by 1 base, with 10 bases between the two germline ends. The V gene's germline CDR1 is MNHNY and CDR2 SVGAGI (reference sequence). The CDR3 spans 14 residues.

The V gene is TRBV18, the J gene TRBJ1-1, with 9 bases matching TRBD1. The CDR3 spans 14 residues. Per germline, CDR1 KGHSH and CDR2 LQKENI. V shed 6 bases, J shed 4 bases, and the junction held 6 bases outside the gene matches. The CDR3 DNA reads TGTGCCAGCTCTCCGACAGGGGGAGGCACTGAAGCTTTCTTT. Translating it yields CASSPTGGGTEAFF. Variable domain in full (rest from reference TRBV18 and TRBJ1-1): NAGVMQNPRHLVRRRGQEARLRCSPMKGHSHVYWYRQLPEEGLKFMVYLQKENIIDESGMPKERFSAEFPKEGPSILRIQQVVRGDSAAYFCASSPTGGGTEAFFGQGTRLTVV.

This chain links TRBV30 with TRBJ2-3, with 10 bases fitting TRBD2. V shed 2 bases and J 3 bases; nucleotides not matched to a gene: 14. The germline gives CDR1 GTSNPN, CDR2 SVGIG (reference sequence). This CDR3 contains 18 residues. Here the CDR3 reads CAWSPPGAQRGGTDTQYF. The CDR3 region has the DNA TGTGCCTGGAGTCCCCCTGGGGCCCAGCGGGGGGGAACAGATACGCAGTATTTT.

This clone was recorded only once. This chain uses TRBV11-3 with TRBJ2-2; maybe TRBD2 (7 bases). CDR1 is SGHNT and CDR2 is YENEEA in the germline V gene. This CDR3 has 13 residues. V was cut by 5 bases and J by 6 bases, with 10 bases left in between. CDR3 sequence (DNA): TGTGCCAGCAGCGTAGGGGGGGCCGGGGAGCTGTTTTTT. The encoded protein is CASSVGGAGELFF. The whole variable domain, remainder taken from reference TRBV11-3 and TRBJ2-2, is EAGVVQSPRYKIIEKKQPVAFWCNPISGHNTLYWYLQNLGQGPELLIRYENEEAVDDSQLPKDRFSAERLKGVDSTLKIQPAELGDSAVYLCASSVGGAGELFFGEGSRLTVL.

This clone was detected only a few times. This chain links TRBV12-5 with TRBJ1-2; tentative D call: TRBD1 (6 bases). Trimming removed 3 bases from V and 4 bases from J, with 15 bases in between. Germline loops: CDR1 LGHNT, CDR2 FRNRAP. The CDR3 has 15 amino acids. The CDR3 is CASGLEQGLPYGYTF. DNA for the CDR3: TGTGCTAGTGGTTTAGAACAGGGACTACCCTATGGCTACACCTTC. Looking up the rest from reference TRBV12-5 and TRBJ1-2 gives the full variable domain: DARVTQTPRHKVTEMGQEVTMRCQPILGHNTVFWYRQTMMQGLELLAYFRNRAPLDDSGMPKDRFSAEMPDATLATLKIQPSEPRDSAVYFCASGLEQGLPYGYTFGSGTRLTVV.

J is TRBJ2-1 and V is TRBV7-2, with 8 nucleotides matching TRBD2. Germline-derived CDR1 and CDR2 are SGHTA and FQGNSA. This CDR3 comprises 14 residues. The ends lost 4 bases at V and 8 bases at J; junction bases unmatched: 7. CDR3 protein: CASSSGTRFYEQFF. CDR3 DNA: TGTGCCAGCAGCTCCGGGACTAGATTTTATGAGCAGTTCTTC.

V gene TRBV9 combines with J gene TRBJ2-7; 14 nucleotides line up with TRBD2. V lost 4 bases to trimming and J lost 5 bases; unmatched junction nucleotides: 14. The germline gives CDR1 SGDLS, CDR2 YYNGEE. The CDR3 is 18 amino acids. Here the CDR3 reads CASSPSNRGLAGEDEQYF. CDR3 DNA: TGTGCCAGCAGCCCTTCGAACCGGGGACTAGCGGGGGAGGACGAGCAGTACTTC.

The V and J genes are TRBV11-2 and TRBJ2-1; 9 bases align to TRBD1. CDR1 is SGHAT, CDR2 FQNNGV, per germline. The CDR3 is 14 amino acids. Losses at the gene ends were 5 bases for V and 6 bases for J; bases not matched to a gene: 5. The CDR3 spells CASSPQGAVNEQFF. The CDR3 DNA follows: TGTGCCAGCAGCCCACAGGGGGCTGTCAATGAGCAGTTCTTC.

Here the CDR3 reads CASSSNRDRGRRQPQHF. CDR3 coding DNA: TGTGCCAGTAGTTCCAACCGGGACAGGGGAAGGCGACAGCCCCAGCATTTT. The chain combines TRBV19 with TRBJ1-5, with 10 bases that match TRBD1. CDR3 size: 17 residues. V shed 5 bases and J 7 bases; nucleotides not matched to a gene: 14. Looked up from germline, CDR1 is LNHDA and CDR2 is SQIVND (reference sequence). Drawing the rest from reference TRBV19 and TRBJ1-5, the complete variable domain is DGGITQSPKYLFRKEGQNVTLSCEQNLNHDAMYWYRQDPGQGLRLIYYSQIVNDFQKGDIAEGYSVSREKKESFPLTVTSAQKNPTAFYLCASSSNRDRGRRQPQHFGDGTRLSIL.

The chain recombines TRBV28 with TRBJ2-7; D is possibly TRBD1 (5 bases). In germline, CDR1 is MDHEN, CDR2 SYDVKM. Trimming removed 1 base from V and 2 bases from J, with 12 bases in between. This CDR3 has 15 residues. CDR3 region: CASSLFAGRPYEQYF. The DNA for the CDR3 is TGTGCCAGCAGTTTATTCGCAGGGCGACCCTACGAGCAGTACTTC.

J is TRBJ2-5 and V is TRBV28; no clear D. The V and J ends lost 5 bases and 0 bases respectively, with 4 bases between them. This CDR3 has 12 residues. CDR1 is MDHEN and CDR2 is SYDVKM in the germline V gene. The CDR3 here is CASSPNQETQYF. The CDR3 nucleotides read TGTGCCAGCAGTCCCAACCAAGAGACCCAGTACTTC.

The V and J genes are TRBV6-6 and TRBJ1-2, with 7 positions matching TRBD1. This CDR3 has 14 residues. Per germline, CDR1 MNHNY and CDR2 SVGAGI (reference sequence). V trimming: 9 bases; J trimming: 4 bases; junction bases outside the gene matches: 11. CDR3 in amino acids: CASAPGTATYGYTF. Here the CDR3 DNA reads TGTGCCAGTGCCCCCGGGACAGCAACCTATGGCTACACCTTC.

CDR3 sequence: CASSLVQGGEQYF. DNA for the CDR3: TGTGCCAGCAGCTTAGTGCAGGGGGGCGAGCAGTACTTC. The chain has TRBV7-7 and TRBJ2-7; a weak D match, TRBD1 (7 bases). V was clipped by 1 base and J by 6 bases, with 10 bases between them. There are 13 residues in the CDR3. The germline CDR1 and CDR2 sequences are SSHAT and FNYEAQ (reference sequence).

The rearrangement joins TRBV6-5 to TRBJ1-3; possible D gene TRBD1, 6 bases. Germline lookup yields CDR1 MNHEY and CDR2 SVGAGI. The CDR3 covers 16 residues. V was shortened by 4 bases and J by 0 bases, with 13 bases between the two germline ends. CDR3 loop: CASSLTQGNSGNTIYF. The CDR3 bases are TGTGCCAGCAGTTTGACCCAGGGGAACTCTGGAAACACCATATATTTT.

The J gene is TRBJ2-6, the V gene TRBV19, with 10 bases identical to TRBD2. The junction had 7 bases not matched to a gene; V was cut back by 5 bases and J by 0 bases. Germline loops: CDR1 LNHDA, CDR2 SQIVND (reference sequence). This CDR3 spans 18 amino acids. The CDR3 DNA is TGTGCCAGTAGTGTCCTAGCGGGGGTCGACTCTGGGGCCAACGTCCTGACTTTC. This translates into CASSVLAGVDSGANVLTF.

This chain links TRBV5-1 with TRBJ2-5; D may be TRBD1 (5 bases). CDR1 SGHRS and CDR2 YFSETQ come from the germline V gene. The CDR3 has 16 residues. V dropped 5 bases and J dropped 4 bases, with 21 bases sitting between them. CDR3: CASRIGVGDTVETQYF. The CDR3 DNA reads as TGCGCCAGCAGGATTGGAGTAGGGGATACTGTAGAGACCCAGTACTTC.

The V gene is TRBV5-4, the J gene TRBJ2-2; maybe TRBD2 (5 bases). This CDR3 has 14 amino acids. The V end was cut by 2 bases, the J end by 5 bases, with 10 bases between. Germline V gene data show CDR1 as SGHNT and CDR2 as YYREEE (reference sequence). The CDR3 region is CASSFFTSTGELFF. The CDR3 nucleotides are TGTGCCAGCAGCTTCTTTACTAGTACCGGGGAGCTGTTTTTT.

The chain is built from TRBV25-1 and TRBJ2-2; 13 nucleotides line up with TRBD2. The J segment lost 5 bases and the V segment lost 1 base, leaving 7 bases of the junction unmatched. This CDR3 region has 18 residues. The V gene's germline CDR1 is MGHDK and CDR2 SYGVNS. CDR3 sequence: CASSESPLAGGRTGELFF. The CDR3 nucleotides are TGTGCCAGCAGTGAATCACCACTAGCGGGGGGGCGGACCGGGGAGCTGTTTTTT. Full variable domain (remainder filled in from reference TRBV25-1 and TRBJ2-2): EADIYQTPRYLVIGTGKKITLECSQTMGHDKMYWYQQDPGMELHLIHYSYGVNSTEKGDLSSESTVSRIRTEHFPLTLESARPSHTSQYLCASSESPLAGGRTGELFFGEGSRLTVL.

V and J are TRBV7-8 and TRBJ1-1; weak D call: TRBD1 (5 bases). The V end lost 1 base, the J end lost 0 bases, and 15 bases lay between the germline ends. The CDR3 spans 17 residues. Germline CDR1 reads SGHVS; CDR2 reads FQNEAQ. CDR3 residues: CASSLGWRGTMNTEAFF. In DNA form, the CDR3 reads TGTGCCAGCAGCTTAGGTTGGCGGGGGACCATGAACACTGAAGCTTTCTTT.

The chain joins TRBV7-2 to TRBJ2-7, with D unclear. Germline V lookup: CDR1 SGHTA, CDR2 FQGNSA. The V gene lost 0 bases and the J gene lost 5 bases, with 11 bases spanning the gap. The CDR3 consists of 14 residues. DNA of the CDR3: TGTGCCAGCAGCTTAGCGCTCCTGGCGGACGAGCAGTACTTC. Residues: CASSLALLADEQYF.

The gene calls are TRBV19 and TRBJ2-2; D is perhaps TRBD2 (6 bases). This CDR3 comprises 14 residues. Germline V gene lookup returns CDR1 LNHDA and CDR2 SQIVND (reference sequence). V dropped 10 bases and J dropped 2 bases, with 14 bases sitting between them. The CDR3 DNA follows: TGTGCCACAAGACTAGACGGAAACACCGGGGAGCTGTTTTTT. Encoded protein: CATRLDGNTGELFF.

This clone was detected once. The V call is TRBV5-1, the J call TRBJ2-5, with 10 bases aligning to TRBD1. Germline-derived CDR1 and CDR2 are SGHRS and YFSETQ. V lost 5 bases, J lost 3 bases, and 7 bases stayed unmatched. The CDR3 totals 15 residues. The CDR3 DNA reads TGCGCCAGCAGGGATAGGACAGGGGGAAAAGAGACCCAGTACTTC. Its protein is CASRDRTGGKETQYF.

This rearrangement joins TRBV29-1 to TRBJ2-1; 7 bases align to TRBD1. V lost 3 bases, J lost 12 bases, and 14 bases stayed unmatched. Germline CDR1 SQVTM, CDR2 ANQGSEA. The CDR3 runs to 14 residues. CDR3 amino acids: CSVDPTDRLAGQFF. The CDR3 DNA is TGCAGCGTTGACCCCACGGACAGGTTAGCTGGGCAGTTCTTC.

There are a few counts of this clone. The chain uses TRBV9 and TRBJ2-2; the match to TRBD1 covers 8 bases. Germline V gene sequence: CDR1 SGDLS, CDR2 YYNGEE. Unmatched junction bases numbered 3, after V lost 2 bases and J lost 6 bases. The CDR3 spans 14 residues. CDR3 residues: CASSVPGGPGELFF. The CDR3, as DNA: TGTGCCAGCAGCGTTCCAGGGGGCCCCGGGGAGCTGTTTTTT.